The 5 T cell receptor beta chains presented below share a single source sample, sequenced in a study of blood T cells in healthy people across ages. A second roughly 7 to 11 cycle PCR used barcoded and J-beta primers. TCRdb recomputed calls from the 5' RACE reads with MiXCR, one row per CDR3 protein. The sample lists roughly 700,000 distinct CDR3 sequences, roughly 25% seen once, with under 10% in the top ten. This sample also belongs to another study, concerning T cells of mothers and their children.

Sample: blood. The receptors shown here come from a boy younger than 18 in good health.

The chain recombines TRBV12-3 or TRBV12-4 with TRBJ1-5; D not resolved. This CDR3 has 12 amino acids. V was cut by 6 bases and J by 7 bases, with 10 bases left in between. The CDR3 sequence is CASSSQEQPQHF. The DNA of the CDR3 is TGTGCCAGCAGCTCCCAGGAACAGCCCCAGCATTTT.

This clonotype was seen a handful of times. The rearrangement joins TRBV5-1 to TRBJ2-6, with D perhaps matching TRBD2 (6 bases). The V and J ends lost 0 bases and 0 bases respectively, with 10 bases between them. The CDR3 consists of 17 residues. CDR1 is SGHRS, CDR2 YFSETQ, per germline. The CDR3 sequence is CASSLEGGISGANVLTF. The CDR3 DNA is TGCGCCAGCAGCTTGGAGGGAGGCATCTCTGGGGCCAACGTCCTGACTTTC.

The V gene is TRBV3-1, the J gene TRBJ1-2; TRBD1 is a possible D gene (6 bases). CDR1 is LGHDT and CDR2 is YNNKEL in the germline V gene (reference sequence). The CDR3 sequence is 16 residues long. Deletions cut 0 bases from V and 2 bases from J, with 13 bases between. The CDR3 DNA is TGTGCCAGCAGCCAAGATCAGCTCACAGGGAACTATGGCTACACCTTC. Its translation is CASSQDQLTGNYGYTF.

The chain recombines TRBV15 with TRBJ1-2; D not resolved. Trimming took off 0 bases at V and 3 bases at J, with 2 bases between the two ends. Germline V lookup: CDR1 LNHNV, CDR2 YYDKDF (reference sequence). The CDR3 consists of 12 residues. As DNA, the CDR3 is TGTGCCACCAGCAGAGATCACTATGGCTACACCTTC. It specifies CATSRDHYGYTF.

The V call is TRBV2, the J call TRBJ1-1; 9 bases line up with TRBD1. Germline loops: CDR1 SNHLY, CDR2 FYNNEI. This CDR3 has 13 amino acids. The V gene end was trimmed by 7 bases and the J gene end by 5 bases; junction bases not matched to a gene: 5. CDR3 sequence reads: CASNHRGRTEAFF. The CDR3 DNA reads as TGTGCCAGCAATCACAGGGGGCGAACTGAAGCTTTCTTT. The full variable domain, rest sourced from reference TRBV2 and TRBJ1-1, is EPEVTQTPSHQVTQMGQEVILRCVPISNHLYFYWYRQILGQKVEFLVSFYNNEISEKSEIFDDQFSVERPDGSNFTLKIRSTKLEDSAMYFCASNHRGRTEAFFGQGTRLTVV.